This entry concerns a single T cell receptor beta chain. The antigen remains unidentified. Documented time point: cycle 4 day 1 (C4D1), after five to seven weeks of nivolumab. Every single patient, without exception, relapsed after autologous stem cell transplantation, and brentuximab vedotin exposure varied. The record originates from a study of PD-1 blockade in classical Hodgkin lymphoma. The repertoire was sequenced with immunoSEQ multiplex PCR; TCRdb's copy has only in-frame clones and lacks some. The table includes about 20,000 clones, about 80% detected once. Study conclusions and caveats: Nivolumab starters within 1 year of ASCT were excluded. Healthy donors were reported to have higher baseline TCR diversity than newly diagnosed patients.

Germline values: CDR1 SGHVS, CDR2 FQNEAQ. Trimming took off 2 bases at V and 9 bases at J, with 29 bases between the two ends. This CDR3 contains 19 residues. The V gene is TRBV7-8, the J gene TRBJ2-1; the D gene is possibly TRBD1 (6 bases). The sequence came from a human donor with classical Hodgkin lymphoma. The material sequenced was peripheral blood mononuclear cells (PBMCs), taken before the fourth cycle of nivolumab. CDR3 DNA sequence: TGTGCCAGCAGCTTATCCGGCTCTTCAAGGGGGTATACAAATGGTGAGCAGTTCTTC. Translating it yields CASSLSGSSRGYTNGEQFF.